The 27 T cell receptor beta chains given below trace back to one sample, sequenced in a study of blood T cell repertoires in COVID-19. The repertoire was sequenced with immunoSEQ multiplex PCR; TCRdb's copy has only in-frame clones and lacks some. The sample consists of roughly 97,000 clones, 84% of them appearing once. Sequencing input: peripheral blood. These receptors were taken from a man aged 55-75 years with acute or convalescent COVID-19.

The CDR3, as DNA: TGTGCCAGTAGTATTGGTCTAGCGGGAAATGAGCAGTTCTTC. Translated: CASSIGLAGNEQFF. This chain connects TRBV19 to TRBJ2-1; TRBD2 matches at 9 bases. V dropped 3 bases and J dropped 7; count of bases not matched to a gene: 4. This CDR3 has 14 residues. Germline CDR1 and CDR2: LNHDA and SQIVND (reference sequence).

This clone was counted between two and nine times. The gene calls are TRBV6-4 and TRBJ1-2, with 9 bases identical to TRBD1. The CDR3 covers 14 residues. Germline trimming cut 3 bases from V and 4 bases from J; bases unmatched to any gene: 3. Germline V gene data show CDR1 as MRHNA and CDR2 as SNTAGT. The CDR3 reads CASSEGQGSYGYTF. CDR3 DNA sequence: TGTGCCAGCAGTGAAGGACAGGGGAGCTATGGCTACACCTTC.

This clone came up once. The chain links TRBV3-1 (or the pseudogene TRBV3-2) to TRBJ2-5, with D possibly being TRBD2 (6 bases). Germline-derived CDR1 and CDR2 are LGHDT and YNNKEL (reference sequence). Trimming pared 4 bases from V and 1 base from J, leaving 10 bases between. This CDR3 has 14 residues. CDR3 DNA: TGTGCCAGCAGCCTTCGGACTACCCAAGAGACCCAGTACTTC. It codes for CASSLRTTQETQYF.

The chain combines TRBV7-9 with TRBJ2-1; 7 bases agree with TRBD1. CDR1 and CDR2 from the germline V gene are SEHNR and FQNEAQ (reference sequence). V was pared by 6 bases and J by 12 bases, with 5 bases of the junction left unmatched. This CDR3 has 11 amino acids. CDR3 nucleotides: TGTGCCAGCAGGACAGGGAGCAGGCAGTTCTTC. It yields the protein CASRTGSRQFF.

This clone was detected once. The gene calls are TRBV29-1 and TRBJ2-1; 7 bases map to TRBD1. Trimming took 6 bases from V and 7 from J; bases not matched to a gene: 3. The germline gives CDR1 SQVTM, CDR2 ANQGSEA. The CDR3 totals 11 residues. This chain's CDR3 is CSVYRGNEQFF. The CDR3 DNA sequence: TGCAGCGTGTACAGGGGAAATGAGCAGTTCTTC.

This sequence joins TRBV6-5 and TRBJ1-5; D perhaps matches TRBD1 (5 bases). The length of the CDR3 is 11 residues. Germline lookup yields CDR1 MNHEY and CDR2 SVGAGI. Between the trimmed V and J ends, which lost 8 bases and 5 bases, there was a span of 7 bases. The CDR3 loop reads CASGGDQPQHF. The CDR3 region has the DNA TGTGCCAGCGGGGGGGATCAGCCCCAGCATTTT.

The chain joins TRBV7-9 to TRBJ1-2; D is unresolved. The length of the CDR3 is 16 residues. Germline values: CDR1 SEHNR, CDR2 FQNEAQ (reference sequence). Trimming removed 1 base from V and 0 bases from J, with 12 bases in between. CDR3 residues: CASSLGRVQSNYGYTF. The CDR3 DNA reads TGTGCCAGCAGCTTAGGGCGGGTGCAGTCTAACTATGGCTACACCTTC.

The chain carries TRBV28 and TRBJ2-5; TRBD1 matches at 8 bases. The germline V gene encodes CDR1 MDHEN and CDR2 SYDVKM. Losses at the gene ends were 7 bases for V and 5 bases for J; bases not matched to a gene: 9. The CDR3 is 14 amino acids. This CDR3 is CASTTRQGLETQYF. In DNA form, the CDR3 reads TGTGCCAGCACCACAAGACAGGGGTTGGAGACCCAGTACTTC.

The chain is built from TRBV27 and TRBJ2-7, with 11 bases that match TRBD1. The CDR3 consists of 15 residues. The germline gives CDR1 MNHEY, CDR2 SMNVEV (reference sequence). The V segment lost 2 bases and the J segment 6 bases; nucleotides outside the gene matches: 6. DNA for the CDR3: TGTGCCAGCAGTTTAGAGTGGGACAGGGGGAGCGAGCAGTACTTC. Protein product: CASSLEWDRGSEQYF.

CDR3 in DNA: TGTGCCACCAGTGTCCCCAGGGGGCAGCCCCTCCACTTT. As protein: CATSVPRGQPLHF. The chain recombines TRBV24-1 with TRBJ1-6; 8 positions match TRBD1. CDR1 is KGHDR, CDR2 SFDVKD, per germline. The CDR3 length is 13 residues. Losses at the gene ends were 5 bases for V and 13 bases for J; bases not matched to a gene: 6.

The J gene is TRBJ1-1, the V gene TRBV10-3; 9 bases align to TRBD1. Trimming took 6 bases from V and 3 from J; bases not matched to a gene: 5. There are 14 residues in the CDR3. Germline values: CDR1 ENHRY, CDR2 SYGVKD. Here the CDR3 DNA reads TGTGCCATCAGCCAACAGGGGGCGGACACTGAAGCTTTCTTT. Translating gives CAISQQGADTEAFF.

This clone appeared a few times. The chain is built from TRBV6-2 or TRBV6-3 and TRBJ2-1; D is ambiguous. The V gene's germline CDR1 is MNHEY and CDR2 SVGEGT. V was pared by 5 bases and J by 9 bases, with 11 bases between. The length of the CDR3 is 12 residues. DNA of the CDR3: TGTGCCAGCAGTCTTCAGGTGGGTGAGCAGTTCTTC. This translates into CASSLQVGEQFF.

The V and J genes are TRBV12-3 or TRBV12-4 and TRBJ1-3; D remains unclear. Trimming cost V 5 bases and J 1 base, with 6 bases left between them. The CDR3 is 13 amino acids. CDR3 sequence reads: CASSPTSGNTIYF. The CDR3 DNA is TGTGCCAGCAGTCCCACTTCTGGAAACACCATATATTTT.

This CDR3 reads CASSFGRNTEAFF. The CDR3 nucleotides read TGTGCCAGCAGCTTTGGGCGAAACACTGAAGCTTTCTTT. The J gene is TRBJ1-1, the V gene TRBV5-4; D not resolved. CDR3 length: 13 amino acids. Between the trimmed V and J ends, which lost 2 bases and 2 bases, there was a span of 7 bases. Looked up from germline, CDR1 is SGHNT and CDR2 is YYREEE (reference sequence).

This clone is a singleton in its sample. This chain links TRBV14 with TRBJ2-2; 13 bases map to TRBD2. V was clipped by 3 bases and J by 5 bases; unmatched bases: 6. The length of the CDR3 is 17 residues. Germline lookup yields CDR1 SGHDN and CDR2 FVKESK. CDR3 sequence (DNA): TGTGCCAGCAGCCATGGACTAGCGGGAGTAAGGACCGGGGAGCTGTTTTTT. This gives the protein CASSHGLAGVRTGELFF. The variable domain in full, with the rest retrieved from reference TRBV14 and TRBJ2-2, is EAGVTQFPSHSVIEKGQTVTLRCDPISGHDNLYWYRRVMGKEIKFLLHFVKESKQDESGMPNNRFLAERTGGTYSTLKVQPAELEDSGVYFCASSHGLAGVRTGELFFGEGSRLTVL.

The chain carries TRBV7-2 and TRBJ2-2; D is unresolved. The germline gives CDR1 SGHTA, CDR2 FQGNSA. The CDR3 is 17 amino acids. The V end was cut by 0 bases, the J end by 2 bases, with 13 bases between. The CDR3 is CASSLASRSPNTGELFF. CDR3 sequence (DNA): TGTGCCAGCAGCTTAGCTTCGCGGAGCCCCAACACCGGGGAGCTGTTTTTT.

The genes are TRBV11-3 and TRBJ2-5, with a tentative D call TRBD1 (6 bases). Deletions cut 5 bases from V and 0 bases from J, with 10 bases between. The CDR3 sequence is 14 residues long. The germline CDR1 and CDR2 sequences are SGHNT and YENEEA. This CDR3 is CASSRGQNQETQYF. In DNA, the CDR3 is TGTGCCAGCAGCCGAGGACAGAACCAAGAGACCCAGTACTTC.

The rearrangement uses TRBV29-1 and TRBJ2-1, with TRBD1 matching 7 bases. The CDR3 loop spans 13 amino acids. From germline, CDR1 is SQVTM and CDR2 ANQGSEA. The junction had 8 bases not matched to a gene; V was cut back by 7 bases and J by 5 bases. The CDR3 bases are TGCAGCGCCACAGACAGGGTTCACAATGAGCAGTTCTTC. Protein sequence: CSATDRVHNEQFF.

V usage is TRBV5-1 and J usage is TRBJ2-7; 9 bases are a match to TRBD2. The germline V gene encodes CDR1 SGHRS and CDR2 YFSETQ. The V gene end was trimmed by 0 bases and the J gene end by 5 bases; junction bases not matched to a gene: 6. The CDR3 contains 15 residues. Written as DNA, the CDR3 is TGCGCCAGCAGCTTGGGGGCGGGAGGGACAGACGAGCAGTACTTC. Translating gives CASSLGAGGTDEQYF.

A word on this clone: A read error may produce the germline difference seen at one junction end. The V gene is TRBV28, the J gene TRBJ2-5; TRBD1 matches 7 bases. The germline CDR1 and CDR2 sequences are MDHEN and SYDVKM. The CDR3 has 11 residues. The CDR3: CASSLRGPMDF. The CDR3 bases are TGTGCCAGCAGTTTAAGGGGGCCTATGGACTTC.

This rearrangement joins TRBV7-2 to TRBJ2-3, with TRBD2 identical over 8 bases. J gave up 3 bases and V 4 bases, and 9 bases lay outside the gene matches. CDR1 SGHTA and CDR2 FQGNSA come from the germline V gene. CDR3 length equals 16 residues. In nucleotides, the CDR3 is TGTGCCAGCAGCTCCGGGACTAGAGGTTGGACAGATACGCAGTATTTT. Its protein is CASSSGTRGWTDTQYF.

This clone has just one count. The chain's CDR3 is CASSWDTNQPQHF. The CDR3 nucleotides read TGTGCCAGCAGTTGGGACACCAATCAGCCCCAGCATTTT. The chain employs TRBV12-3 or TRBV12-4 and TRBJ1-5; D possibly corresponds to TRBD1 (6 bases). This CDR3 region has 13 residues. Trimming removed 4 bases from V and 3 bases from J, with 7 bases in between.

The chain joins TRBV7-2 to TRBJ2-1; TRBD1 aligns across 7 bases. The CDR3 consists of 14 residues. Germline CDR1 is SGHTA and CDR2 is FQGNSA. V gave up 5 bases and J gave up 9 bases; unmatched junction bases: 10. As DNA, the CDR3 is TGTGCCAGCAGCCCCCGGACAGGCCGGGGTGAGCAGTTCTTC. Its protein product is CASSPRTGRGEQFF. Using reference TRBV7-2 and TRBJ2-1 for the parts outside the CDR3, the full variable domain is GAGVSQSPSNKVTEKGKDVELRCDPISGHTALYWYRQSLGQGLEFLIYFQGNSAPDKSGLPSDRFSAERTGGSVSTLTIQRTQQEDSAVYLCASSPRTGRGEQFFGPGTRLTVL.

The CDR3 bases are TGTGCCAGCAGCCGGGACAGAGCAAATCAGCCCCAGCATTTT. Protein product: CASSRDRANQPQHF. The chain joins TRBV7-8 to TRBJ1-5, with 7 nucleotides matching TRBD1. V was pared by 5 bases and J by 4 bases, with 5 bases of the junction left unmatched. Looked up from germline, CDR1 is SGHVS and CDR2 is FQNEAQ. There are 14 residues in the CDR3.

The chain carries TRBV29-1 and TRBJ1-2, with D tentatively TRBD1 (5 bases). From germline, CDR1 is SQVTM and CDR2 ANQGSEA. V lost 7 bases and J 9 bases, leaving 21 bases between the germline ends. The CDR3 extends over 13 amino acids. The CDR3 bases are TGCAGCGGCGGAACCGGGACTTCTAGCAGCTACACCTTC. The encoded protein is CSGGTGTSSSYTF.

This chain joins TRBV5-1 and TRBJ1-3, with no clear D. V lost 8 bases and J 0 bases, leaving 3 bases between the germline ends. CDR3 length: 11 amino acids. Germline V gene lookup returns CDR1 SGHRS and CDR2 YFSETQ. CDR3 region: CASHSGNTIYF. CDR3 bases: TGCGCCAGTCACTCTGGAAACACCATATATTTT. Full variable domain (missing parts from reference TRBV5-1 and TRBJ1-3): KAGVTQTPRYLIKTRGQQVTLSCSPISGHRSVSWYQQTPGQGLQFLFEYFSETQRNKGNFPGRFSGRQFSNSRSEMNVSTLELGDSALYLCASHSGNTIYFGEGSWLTVV.

This chain connects TRBV6-5 to TRBJ1-5; D is uncertain. The ends were cut back, 6 bases at V and 2 bases at J, with 11 bases in the middle. Germline V gene lookup returns CDR1 MNHEY and CDR2 SVGAGI. The CDR3 has 14 residues. In nucleotides, the CDR3 is TGTGCCAGCAGGCGCCGTTCGGGCAATCAGCCCCAGCATTTT. It translates to CASRRRSGNQPQHF.